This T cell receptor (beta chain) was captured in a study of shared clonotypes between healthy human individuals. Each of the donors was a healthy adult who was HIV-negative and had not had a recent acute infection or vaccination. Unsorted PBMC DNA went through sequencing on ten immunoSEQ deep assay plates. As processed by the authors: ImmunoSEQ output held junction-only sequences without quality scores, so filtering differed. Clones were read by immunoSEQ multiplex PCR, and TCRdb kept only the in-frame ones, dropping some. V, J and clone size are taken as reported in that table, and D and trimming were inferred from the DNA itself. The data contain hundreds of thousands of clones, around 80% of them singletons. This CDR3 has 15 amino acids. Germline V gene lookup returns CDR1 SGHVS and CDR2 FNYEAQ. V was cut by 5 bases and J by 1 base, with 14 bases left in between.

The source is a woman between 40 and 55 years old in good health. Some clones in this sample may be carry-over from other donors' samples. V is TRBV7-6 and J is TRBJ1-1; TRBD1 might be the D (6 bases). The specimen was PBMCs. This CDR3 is CASSQSVGGNTEAFF. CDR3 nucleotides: TGTGCCAGCAGCCAGTCAGTAGGGGGGAACACTGAAGCTTTCTTT.